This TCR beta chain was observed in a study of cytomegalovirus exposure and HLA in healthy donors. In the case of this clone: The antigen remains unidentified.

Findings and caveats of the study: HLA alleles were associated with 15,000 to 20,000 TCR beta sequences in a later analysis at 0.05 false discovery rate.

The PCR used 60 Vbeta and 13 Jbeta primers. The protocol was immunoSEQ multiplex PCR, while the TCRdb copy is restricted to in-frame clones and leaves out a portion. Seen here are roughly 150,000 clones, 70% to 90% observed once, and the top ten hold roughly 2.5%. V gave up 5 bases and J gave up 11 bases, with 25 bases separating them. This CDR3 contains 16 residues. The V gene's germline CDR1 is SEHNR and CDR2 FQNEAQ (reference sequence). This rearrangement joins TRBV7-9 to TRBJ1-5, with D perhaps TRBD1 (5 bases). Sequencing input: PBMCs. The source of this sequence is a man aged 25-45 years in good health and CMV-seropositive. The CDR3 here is CASSPGEGPLNSAQHF. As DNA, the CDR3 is TGTGCCAGCAGCCCCGGGGAGGGGCCCTTAAACAGTGCCCAGCATTTT.